The 9 T cell receptor beta chains in this list originate from one sample, sequenced in a study of cytomegalovirus exposure and HLA in healthy donors (dated by TCRdb to about 2017). Library generation was performed with the immunoSEQ multiplex PCR assay. Sourced from immuneACCESS, this table was stored by TCRdb with only in-frame sequences that have V and J called. A share of the clones is absent; for the studies checked, an unresolved V gene accounts for under half, and the remainder has no known explanation. Counted in this sample were fewer than 100,000 clones; about nine tenths of them appeared once. The ten largest clones represent approximately 2% of the sample. What was sequenced was PBMCs. Receptors were obtained from a man aged 25-45 years in good health and CMV-seronegative.

The V and J genes are TRBV15 and TRBJ2-7; TRBD1 aligns across 10 bases. The V gene end was trimmed by 6 bases and the J gene end by 2 bases; junction bases not matched to a gene: 4. Germline CDR1 reads LNHNV; CDR2 reads YYDKDF (reference sequence). CDR3 size: 14 residues. CDR3 sequence: CATRGTGATYEQYF. The CDR3 DNA reads as TGTGCCACCAGGGGGACAGGGGCTACCTACGAGCAGTACTTC.

In this sample, this clone turned up once. The chain couples TRBV5-1 to TRBJ2-1; 7 positions match TRBD2. The CDR3 contains 13 residues. CDR1 is SGHRS and CDR2 is YFSETQ in the germline V gene. J lost 5 bases, V lost 3 bases, and 2 bases had no gene match. CDR3 bases: TGCGCCAGCAGCTATGGACTAGACAATGAGCAGTTCTTC. It specifies CASSYGLDNEQFF.

The chain employs TRBV27 and TRBJ1-4, with D uncertain. The V end was cut by 1 base, the J end by 8 bases, with 11 bases between. CDR3 length equals 14 residues. CDR1 and CDR2 from the germline V gene are MNHEY and SMNVEV (reference sequence). CDR3 loop: CASSLFLGREKLFF. In DNA form, the CDR3 reads TGTGCCAGCAGTTTATTTTTAGGGAGGGAAAAACTGTTTTTT. Full variable domain (remainder filled in from reference TRBV27 and TRBJ1-4): EAQVTQNPRYLITVTGKKLTVTCSQNMNHEYMSWYRQDPGLGLRQIYYSMNVEVTDKGDVPEGYKVSRKEKRNFPLILESPSPNQTSLYFCASSLFLGREKLFFGSGTQLSVL.

The chain is built from TRBV6-1 and TRBJ1-3; possibly TRBD1 for D (6 bases). The V and J ends lost 5 bases and 7 bases respectively, with 12 bases between them. The CDR3 sequence is 13 residues long. Germline CDR1 is MNHNS and CDR2 is SASEGT. The chain's CDR3 is CASSTGIWNTIYF. CDR3 in DNA: TGTGCCAGCAGTACAGGGATTTGGAACACCATATATTTT.

The chain joins TRBV30 to TRBJ2-7, with D perhaps matching TRBD2 (5 bases). V lost 0 bases, J lost 4 bases, and 10 bases lay in between. Germline CDR1 reads GTSNPN; CDR2 reads SVGIG (reference sequence). The CDR3 spans 13 residues. CDR3 nucleotides: TGTGCCTGGAGTGTTGCCGGGGATTACGAGCAGTACTTC. Amino acid sequence: CAWSVAGDYEQYF.

V usage is TRBV6-5 and J usage is TRBJ1-2, with a weak D call TRBD1 (5 bases). The V gene lost 5 bases and the J gene lost 2 bases, with 9 bases spanning the gap. The CDR3 loop spans 13 amino acids. Germline V gene data show CDR1 as MNHEY and CDR2 as SVGAGI. In DNA, the CDR3 is TGTGCCAGCAGTGAGACAGACAACTATGGCTACACCTTC. This gives the protein CASSETDNYGYTF.

This chain uses TRBV10-1 with TRBJ2-7, with 9 bases fitting TRBD1. The CDR3 has 15 amino acids. Looked up from germline, CDR1 is WNHNN and CDR2 is SYGVQD (reference sequence). With V trimmed by 2 bases and J by 7 bases, 9 bases remained unmatched. CDR3 residues: CASSEGQGRFWEQYF. The CDR3 DNA follows: TGCGCCAGCAGTGAGGGACAGGGGCGGTTTTGGGAGCAGTACTTC.

The gene calls are TRBV7-9 and TRBJ1-2, with 8 nucleotides matching TRBD1. V dropped 4 bases and J dropped 3; count of bases not matched to a gene: 13. This CDR3 is built from 17 residues. CDR1 SEHNR and CDR2 FQNEAQ come from the germline V gene (reference sequence). The CDR3 protein is CASSSSQGAVVDYGYTF. CDR3 coding DNA: TGTGCCAGCAGCTCTAGTCAGGGGGCGGTTGTCGACTATGGCTACACCTTC.

This CDR3 reads CASVKRGGDNSPLHF. The CDR3 DNA reads TGTGCCAGCGTCAAAAGGGGGGGGGATAATTCACCCCTCCACTTT. This rearrangement joins TRBV28 to TRBJ1-6; possible D gene TRBD1, 6 bases. There are 15 residues in the CDR3. V was cut by 8 bases and J by 5 bases, with 16 bases left in between. Looked up from germline, CDR1 is MDHEN and CDR2 is SYDVKM.